The rows below give T cell receptor beta chains drawn from one sample of a study of cytomegalovirus exposure and HLA in healthy donors. The method was immunoSEQ multiplex PCR; TCRdb's version includes in-frame clones alone and lacks a portion of them. The repertoire holds about 88,000 clones, with 69% as singletons. Sequencing was done on a sample of PBMCs. These receptor sequences come from a man in his forties or fifties in good health and CMV-seronegative. Both conserved end residues are part of each CDR3. The D gene is left open where the match is weak. Clone size, where shown, is once, few, many, or a class for clones that have expanded.

d_call: TRBD1; v_call: TRBV5-8; clone_size: once; j_call: TRBJ1-2; cdr3_aa: CASSLVQGNGYTF; cdr3_nt: TGTGCCAGCAGCTTGGTACAGGGGAATGGCTACACCTTC
d_call: TRBD1; v_call: TRBV2; clone_size: -; j_call: TRBJ1-5; cdr3_aa: CASSERQGQLGQPQHF; cdr3_nt: TGTGCCAGCAGTGAAAGGCAGGGACAGTTAGGTCAGCCCCAGCATTTT
d_call: -; v_call: TRBV14; clone_size: few; j_call: TRBJ2-5; cdr3_aa: CASSRWMGAGQETQYF; cdr3_nt: TGTGCCAGCAGCCGCTGGATGGGGGCAGGCCAAGAGACCCAGTACTTC
d_call: -; v_call: TRBV5-1; clone_size: once; j_call: TRBJ2-3; cdr3_aa: CASSPVADTQYF; cdr3_nt: TGCGCCAGCAGCCCGGTGGCAGATACGCAGTATTTT
d_call: TRBD1; v_call: TRBV11-2; clone_size: -; j_call: TRBJ1-2; cdr3_aa: CASSLAGQGGDGYTF; cdr3_nt: TGTGCCAGCAGCTTAGCGGGACAGGGGGGAGATGGCTACACCTTC
d_call: TRBD2; v_call: TRBV4-3; clone_size: -; j_call: TRBJ2-4; cdr3_aa: CASSQEISGSWDKNIQYF; cdr3_nt: TGCGCCAGCAGCCAGGAAATAAGCGGGAGCTGGGACAAAAACATTCAGTACTTC
d_call: -; v_call: TRBV6-4; clone_size: -; j_call: TRBJ1-5; cdr3_aa: CASSTDSNQPQHF; cdr3_nt: TGTGCCAGCAGTACAGACAGCAATCAGCCCCAGCATTTT
d_call: -; v_call: TRBV5-1; clone_size: -; j_call: TRBJ2-6; cdr3_aa: CASSLAGAGANVLTF; cdr3_nt: TGCGCCAGCAGCTTGGCGGGAGCTGGGGCCAACGTCCTGACTTTC
d_call: -; v_call: TRBV4-3; clone_size: -; j_call: TRBJ1-2; cdr3_aa: CASSQDPPGNYGYTF; cdr3_nt: TGCGCCAGCAGCCAAGACCCGCCAGGGAACTATGGCTACACCTTC
d_call: TRBD2; v_call: TRBV4-3; clone_size: -; j_call: TRBJ2-4; cdr3_aa: CASSQVIGTSGGPAKNIQYF; cdr3_nt: TGCGCCAGCAGCCAAGTGATAGGGACTAGCGGGGGCCCAGCCAAAAACATTCAGTACTTC
d_call: TRBD2; v_call: TRBV19; clone_size: -; j_call: TRBJ2-2; cdr3_aa: CASSILRESWTGELFF; cdr3_nt: TGTGCCAGTAGTATTCTGCGGGAGTCATGGACCGGGGAGCTGTTTTTT
d_call: -; v_call: TRBV4-1; clone_size: once; j_call: TRBJ2-2; cdr3_aa: CASSRKHETGELFF; cdr3_nt: TGCGCCAGCAGCCGCAAACATGAAACCGGGGAGCTGTTTTTT
d_call: TRBD1; v_call: TRBV7-2; clone_size: -; j_call: TRBJ2-1; cdr3_aa: CASSFQAGPGGTRNEQFF; cdr3_nt: TGTGCCAGCAGCTTCCAAGCCGGCCCAGGGGGAACACGGAATGAGCAGTTCTTC
d_call: TRBD1; v_call: TRBV27; clone_size: -; j_call: TRBJ1-2; cdr3_aa: CASSFDRGGDYGYTF; cdr3_nt: TGTGCCAGCAGTTTCGACAGGGGCGGGGACTATGGCTACACCTTC
d_call: TRBD1; v_call: TRBV7-9; clone_size: -; j_call: TRBJ1-5; cdr3_aa: CASSYGQVGSNQPQHF; cdr3_nt: TGTGCCAGCAGCTACGGACAGGTGGGAAGCAATCAGCCCCAGCATTTT
d_call: -; v_call: TRBV6-5; clone_size: -; j_call: TRBJ2-4; cdr3_aa: CASRRPGDIQYF; cdr3_nt: TGTGCCAGCAGGCGACCAGGGGACATTCAGTACTTC
d_call: TRBD2; v_call: TRBV4-3; clone_size: few; j_call: TRBJ2-5; cdr3_aa: CASSPRDLGGGETQYF; cdr3_nt: TGCGCCAGCAGCCCAAGGGATCTCGGCGGGGGAGAGACCCAGTACTTC
d_call: -; v_call: TRBV9; clone_size: -; j_call: TRBJ2-5; cdr3_aa: CASSATSLETQYF; cdr3_nt: TGTGCCAGCAGCGCTACTAGCCTCGAGACCCAGTACTTC
d_call: -; v_call: TRBV9; clone_size: -; j_call: TRBJ2-7; cdr3_aa: CASSVVGGENEQYF; cdr3_nt: TGTGCCAGCAGCGTAGTCGGGGGAGAGAACGAGCAGTACTTC
d_call: TRBD1; v_call: TRBV10-3; clone_size: -; j_call: TRBJ2-1; cdr3_aa: CAISETRQGNEQFF; cdr3_nt: TGTGCCATCAGTGAAACGAGACAGGGCAATGAGCAGTTCTTC
d_call: -; v_call: TRBV6-6; clone_size: -; j_call: TRBJ1-1; cdr3_aa: CASSYSGGGGAFF; cdr3_nt: TGTGCCAGCAGTTACTCGGGGGGAGGGGGAGCTTTCTTT
d_call: -; v_call: TRBV7-9; clone_size: -; j_call: TRBJ2-1; cdr3_aa: CASSLVVGGYNEQFF; cdr3_nt: TGTGCCAGCAGCTTAGTGGTCGGGGGCTACAATGAGCAGTTCTTC
d_call: TRBD1; v_call: TRBV5-6; clone_size: -; j_call: TRBJ2-3; cdr3_aa: CASSSGTGADTQYF; cdr3_nt: TGTGCCAGCAGCTCAGGGACAGGGGCAGATACGCAGTATTTT
d_call: -; v_call: TRBV5-6; clone_size: -; j_call: TRBJ1-2; cdr3_aa: CASSLPPVGSGWGYTF; cdr3_nt: TGTGCCAGCAGCTTGCCCCCAGTCGGGTCGGGTTGGGGCTACACCTTC
d_call: -; v_call: TRBV15; clone_size: -; j_call: TRBJ1-2; cdr3_aa: CATSRGRKEGYTF; cdr3_nt: TGTGCCACCAGCAGAGGCAGGAAAGAGGGCTACACCTTC
d_call: -; v_call: TRBV5-4; clone_size: -; j_call: TRBJ2-7; cdr3_aa: CASSLGQEVYEQYF; cdr3_nt: TGTGCCAGCAGCTTGGGACAGGAAGTCTACGAGCAGTACTTC